These 20 T cell receptor beta chains were all obtained from the same sample, sequenced in a study of blood T cell repertoires in COVID-19. Sequencing was performed with immunoSEQ multiplex PCR; in TCRdb, only in-frame clones are kept and a portion is missing. The table records approximately 140,000 clones, about four fifths of them present only once. Sample: PBMCs or T cells enriched from blood (not recorded which). Every receptor here comes from a man aged 35-49 years with acute COVID-19.

The CDR3 region has the DNA TGTGCCAGCAGGTTAGGGGTTTCACCCCTCCACTTT. Translation gives CASRLGVSPLHF. The rearrangement links TRBV2 to TRBJ1-6; D is possibly TRBD1 (5 bases). Germline V lookup: CDR1 SNHLY, CDR2 FYNNEI. This CDR3 has 12 amino acids. V was clipped by 6 bases and J by 9 bases, with 9 bases between them.

This chain uses TRBV9 with TRBJ2-2; D ambiguous. The V gene's germline CDR1 is SGDLS and CDR2 YYNGEE. This CDR3 has 14 amino acids. The V end was cut by 4 bases, the J end by 5 bases, with 12 bases between. The CDR3 sequence is CASSPGEFTGELFF. The CDR3 nucleotides read TGTGCCAGCAGCCCCGGAGAATTTACCGGGGAGCTGTTTTTT.

Only a few counts were recorded for this clone. The chain combines TRBV7-9 with TRBJ2-2, with TRBD1 matching 8 bases. J lost 7 bases, V lost 5 bases, and 9 bases had no gene match. CDR1 is SEHNR, CDR2 FQNEAQ, per germline (reference sequence). This CDR3 contains 15 residues. CDR3 coding DNA: TGTGCCAGCAGCCTCGGACAGGGTTATGTCGGGGAGCTGTTTTTT. The encoded protein is CASSLGQGYVGELFF.

This chain uses TRBV7-6 with TRBJ1-1; 8 nucleotides align to TRBD1. J lost 1 base, V lost 1 base, and 11 bases had no gene match. CDR3 size: 18 residues. CDR1 SGHVS and CDR2 FNYEAQ come from the germline V gene. CDR3 DNA: TGTGCCAGCAGCTTAGAGGCAGGGGGCGGGGTTGGGAACACTGAAGCTTTCTTT. The encoded protein is CASSLEAGGGVGNTEAFF.

The sample holds one count of this clone. The V and J genes are TRBV28 and TRBJ2-1; D is perhaps TRBD2 (5 bases). The V end lost 3 bases, the J end lost 8 bases, and 11 bases lay between the germline ends. CDR3 length: 13 amino acids. From germline, CDR1 is MDHEN and CDR2 SYDVKM. Here the CDR3 reads CASSFSGLYEQFF. CDR3 nucleotide sequence: TGTGCCAGCAGTTTCTCGGGGTTGTATGAGCAGTTCTTC.

This chain connects TRBV11-2 to TRBJ2-2; D is uncertain. V was shortened by 5 bases and J by 8 bases, with 9 bases between the two germline ends. CDR1 and CDR2 (germline): SGHAT, FQNNGV. CDR3 size: 12 residues. The DNA of the CDR3 is TGTGCCAGCAGCCCACCTGAGGGGGAGCTGTTTTTT. This gives the protein CASSPPEGELFF.

This clone was observed once. The CDR3 DNA sequence: TGTGCCAGCAGTTACGGGACAGGGGGTGAGGAGCAGTACTTC. Amino acids: CASSYGTGGEEQYF. The chain is built from TRBV6-6 and TRBJ2-7; TRBD1 agrees at 11 bases. V shed 2 bases and J 7 bases; nucleotides not matched to a gene: 4. The CDR3 runs 14 residues. Germline V lookup: CDR1 MNHNY, CDR2 SVGAGI (reference sequence).

The chain's CDR3 is CASKEATNEKLFF. For the CDR3, the DNA is TGTGCCAGCAAGGAGGCAACTAATGAAAAACTGTTTTTT. The J gene is TRBJ1-4, the V gene TRBV28; D not resolved. Germline V gene sequence: CDR1 MDHEN, CDR2 SYDVKM. The CDR3 runs to 13 residues. Trimming removed 7 bases from V and 0 bases from J, with 6 bases in between.

CDR3 residues: CAWERRISGNTIYF. CDR3 in DNA: TGTGCCTGGGAGAGGAGGATCTCTGGAAACACCATATATTTT. This chain connects TRBV30 to TRBJ1-3; D ambiguous. The V gene lost 5 bases and the J gene lost 0 bases, with 11 bases spanning the gap. The CDR3 totals 14 residues. Germline CDR1 is GTSNPN and CDR2 is SVGIG (reference sequence).

J is TRBJ1-1 and V is TRBV24-1; the match to TRBD1 covers 7 bases. V shed 4 bases and J 10 bases; nucleotides not matched to a gene: 11. The CDR3 has 14 residues. Per germline, CDR1 KGHDR and CDR2 SFDVKD. The CDR3 DNA sequence: TGTGCCACCAGTGACCCCAGACAGGGCCAGGCAGCTTTCTTT. It is translated as CATSDPRQGQAAFF.

The sample holds a few counts of this clone. CDR3 sequence: CASSHRTGGYTF. CDR3 coding DNA: TGTGCCAGCAGTCACCGGACAGGAGGCTACACCTTC. The chain joins TRBV6-2 or TRBV6-3 to TRBJ1-2, with 7 positions matching TRBD1. With V trimmed by 5 bases and J by 8 bases, 5 bases remained unmatched. The CDR3 length is 12 residues. Germline values: CDR1 MNHEY, CDR2 SVGEGT.

The rearrangement joins TRBV19 to TRBJ1-5; TRBD1 is a possible D gene (6 bases). Germline V gene lookup returns CDR1 LNHDA and CDR2 SQIVND (reference sequence). CDR3 size: 15 residues. V dropped 2 bases and J dropped 5 bases, with 13 bases sitting between them. For the CDR3, the DNA is TGTGCCAGTAGTATATACCAGGGGTGGGATCAGCCCCAGCATTTT. Translating gives CASSIYQGWDQPQHF.

This clone was counted a single time. The chain employs TRBV7-9 and TRBJ2-1; 7 nucleotides align to TRBD1. The CDR3 loop spans 15 amino acids. After removal of 5 bases from V and 1 base from J, the junction contained 5 bases not matched to a gene. Germline values: CDR1 SEHNR, CDR2 FQNEAQ (reference sequence). CDR3: CASSKTGISYNEQFF. CDR3 nucleotides: TGTGCCAGCAGCAAGACAGGGATTTCCTACAATGAGCAGTTCTTC.

This clone appeared a few times. The V gene is TRBV2, the J gene TRBJ1-2, with 9 bases matching TRBD1. The V gene end was trimmed by 7 bases and the J gene end by 6 bases; junction bases not matched to a gene: 15. The CDR3 consists of 16 residues. Germline V gene sequence: CDR1 SNHLY, CDR2 FYNNEI. CDR3 loop: CASTGVQGATLHGYTF. CDR3 in DNA: TGTGCCAGCACCGGCGTACAGGGGGCGACGCTTCATGGCTACACCTTC.

This chain connects TRBV27 to TRBJ1-2; 7 bases align to TRBD1. In germline, CDR1 is MNHEY, CDR2 SMNVEV (reference sequence). This CDR3 comprises 15 residues. V lost 3 bases to trimming and J lost 5 bases; unmatched junction nucleotides: 9. CDR3 DNA: TGTGCCAGCAGTTTGGACAGGTCCTTGTGGTATGGCTACACCTTC. Translation: CASSLDRSLWYGYTF.

The chain joins TRBV5-5 to TRBJ1-1; 9 nucleotides align to TRBD1. CDR1 and CDR2 (germline): SGHKS, YYEKEE (reference sequence). The junction had 10 bases not matched to a gene; V was cut back by 0 bases and J by 4 bases. This CDR3 spans 17 amino acids. CDR3 sequence reads: CASSLEGQGLSGTEAFF. In DNA, the CDR3 is TGTGCCAGCAGCTTGGAAGGACAGGGGTTGAGCGGCACTGAAGCTTTCTTT.

This chain links TRBV6-5 with TRBJ2-1; possibly TRBD2 for D (5 bases). Per the germline V gene, CDR1 is MNHEY and CDR2 is SVGAGI. The V gene lost 8 bases and the J gene lost 1 base, with 9 bases spanning the gap. This CDR3 comprises 13 residues. DNA of the CDR3: TGTGCCAGCTCAACGGGATCCTACAATGAGCAGTTCTTC. Its translation is CASSTGSYNEQFF.

This chain links TRBV6-2 or TRBV6-3 with TRBJ1-4; TRBD1 is a possible D gene (5 bases). V was pared by 2 bases and J by 5 bases, with 12 bases between. The CDR3 is made up of 15 amino acids. CDR1 is MNHEY, CDR2 SVGEGT, per germline. For the CDR3, the DNA is TGTGCCAGCAGTTACAGGACCGGGGGAAATGAAAAACTGTTTTTT. This sequence encodes CASSYRTGGNEKLFF.

This chain uses TRBV4-3 with TRBJ1-5; weak D call: TRBD1 (5 bases). The V gene lost 8 bases and the J gene lost 2 bases, with 13 bases spanning the gap. Germline CDR1 is LGHNA and CDR2 is YSLEER. The CDR3 is 14 amino acids. The CDR3 sequence is CASSPRAGNQPQHF. DNA of the CDR3: TGCGCCAGCTCGCCCAGGGCAGGCAATCAGCCCCAGCATTTT.

This chain uses TRBV3-1 (or the pseudogene TRBV3-2) with TRBJ2-1; 11 bases are shared with TRBD2. Germline V lookup: CDR1 LGHDT, CDR2 YNNKEL (reference sequence). This CDR3 region has 15 residues. J was trimmed by 10 bases and V by 1 base; bases with no gene match: 6. CDR3 bases: TGTGCCAGCAGCCAAGGCCTAGCGGGGGGTGGGGAGCAGTTCTTC. This gives the protein CASSQGLAGGGEQFF.